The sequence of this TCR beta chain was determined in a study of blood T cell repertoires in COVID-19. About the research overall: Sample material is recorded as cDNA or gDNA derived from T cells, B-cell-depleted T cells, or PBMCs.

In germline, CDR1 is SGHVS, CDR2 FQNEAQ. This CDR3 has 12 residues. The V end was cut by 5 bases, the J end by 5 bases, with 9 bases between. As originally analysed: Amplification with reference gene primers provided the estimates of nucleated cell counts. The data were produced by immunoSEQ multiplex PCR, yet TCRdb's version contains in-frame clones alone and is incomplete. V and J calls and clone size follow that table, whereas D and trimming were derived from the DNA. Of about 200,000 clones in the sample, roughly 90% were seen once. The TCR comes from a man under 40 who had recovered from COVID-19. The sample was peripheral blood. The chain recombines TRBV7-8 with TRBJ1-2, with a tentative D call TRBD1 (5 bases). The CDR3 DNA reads TGTGCCAGCAGCCGCGGGACTTATGGCTACACCTTC. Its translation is CASSRGTYGYTF. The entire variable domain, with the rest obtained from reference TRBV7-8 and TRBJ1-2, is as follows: GAGVSQSPRYKVAKRGQDVALRCDPISGHVSLFWYQQALGQGPEFLTYFQNEAQLDKSGLPSDRFFAERPEGSVSTLKIQRTQQEDSAVYLCASSRGTYGYTFGSGTRLTVV.